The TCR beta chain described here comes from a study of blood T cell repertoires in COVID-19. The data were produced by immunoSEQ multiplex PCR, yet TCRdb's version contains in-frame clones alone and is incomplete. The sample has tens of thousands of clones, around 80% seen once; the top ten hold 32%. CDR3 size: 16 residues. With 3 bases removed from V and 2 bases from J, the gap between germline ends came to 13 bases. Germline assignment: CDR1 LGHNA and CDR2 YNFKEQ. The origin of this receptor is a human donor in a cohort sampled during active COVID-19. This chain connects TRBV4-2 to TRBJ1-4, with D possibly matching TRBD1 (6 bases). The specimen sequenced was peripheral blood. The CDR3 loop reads CASSHRGSTTNEKLFF. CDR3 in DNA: TGTGCCAGCAGCCACAGGGGCAGCACGACTAATGAAAAACTGTTTTTT.